The text below deals with one T cell receptor (beta chain). Germline CDR1 is KGHSH and CDR2 is LQKENI. The junction had 7 bases not matched to a gene; V was cut back by 6 bases and J by 0 bases. The CDR3 loop spans 16 amino acids. This table comes from immunoSEQ multiplex PCR, and its TCRdb copy is limited to in-frame clones, with some not included. Here the sample spans approximately 300,000 clones, approximately 86% being singletons. Treatment reported: some 20 received Ad26.COV2.S at low or high dose, single or two shots; about five received placebo; per-sample allocation not given. Samples came from day 63 after the first vaccine or placebo injection. Recruitment in Boston yielded a donor of adult age, 18-55 years. The sample belongs to a study of Ad26.COV2.S vaccination and SARS-CoV-2 variants.

The sequence was obtained from a person between 18 and 65 years old who received the Ad26.COV2.S COVID-19 vaccine or a placebo. The input for sequencing was peripheral blood, taken in a trial of Ad26.COV2.S vaccine versus placebo. J is TRBJ1-5 and V is TRBV18, with 8 bases identical to TRBD1. The CDR3 sequence: CASSPGQGLSNQPQHF. The CDR3 coding sequence is TGTGCCAGCTCTCCTGGACAGGGCCTTAGCAATCAGCCCCAGCATTTT. Full variable domain (rest looked up from reference TRBV18 and TRBJ1-5): NAGVMQNPRHLVRRRGQEARLRCSPMKGHSHVYWYRQLPEEGLKFMVYLQKENIIDESGMPKERFSAEFPKEGPSILRIQQVVRGDSAAYFCASSPGQGLSNQPQHFGDGTRLSIL.